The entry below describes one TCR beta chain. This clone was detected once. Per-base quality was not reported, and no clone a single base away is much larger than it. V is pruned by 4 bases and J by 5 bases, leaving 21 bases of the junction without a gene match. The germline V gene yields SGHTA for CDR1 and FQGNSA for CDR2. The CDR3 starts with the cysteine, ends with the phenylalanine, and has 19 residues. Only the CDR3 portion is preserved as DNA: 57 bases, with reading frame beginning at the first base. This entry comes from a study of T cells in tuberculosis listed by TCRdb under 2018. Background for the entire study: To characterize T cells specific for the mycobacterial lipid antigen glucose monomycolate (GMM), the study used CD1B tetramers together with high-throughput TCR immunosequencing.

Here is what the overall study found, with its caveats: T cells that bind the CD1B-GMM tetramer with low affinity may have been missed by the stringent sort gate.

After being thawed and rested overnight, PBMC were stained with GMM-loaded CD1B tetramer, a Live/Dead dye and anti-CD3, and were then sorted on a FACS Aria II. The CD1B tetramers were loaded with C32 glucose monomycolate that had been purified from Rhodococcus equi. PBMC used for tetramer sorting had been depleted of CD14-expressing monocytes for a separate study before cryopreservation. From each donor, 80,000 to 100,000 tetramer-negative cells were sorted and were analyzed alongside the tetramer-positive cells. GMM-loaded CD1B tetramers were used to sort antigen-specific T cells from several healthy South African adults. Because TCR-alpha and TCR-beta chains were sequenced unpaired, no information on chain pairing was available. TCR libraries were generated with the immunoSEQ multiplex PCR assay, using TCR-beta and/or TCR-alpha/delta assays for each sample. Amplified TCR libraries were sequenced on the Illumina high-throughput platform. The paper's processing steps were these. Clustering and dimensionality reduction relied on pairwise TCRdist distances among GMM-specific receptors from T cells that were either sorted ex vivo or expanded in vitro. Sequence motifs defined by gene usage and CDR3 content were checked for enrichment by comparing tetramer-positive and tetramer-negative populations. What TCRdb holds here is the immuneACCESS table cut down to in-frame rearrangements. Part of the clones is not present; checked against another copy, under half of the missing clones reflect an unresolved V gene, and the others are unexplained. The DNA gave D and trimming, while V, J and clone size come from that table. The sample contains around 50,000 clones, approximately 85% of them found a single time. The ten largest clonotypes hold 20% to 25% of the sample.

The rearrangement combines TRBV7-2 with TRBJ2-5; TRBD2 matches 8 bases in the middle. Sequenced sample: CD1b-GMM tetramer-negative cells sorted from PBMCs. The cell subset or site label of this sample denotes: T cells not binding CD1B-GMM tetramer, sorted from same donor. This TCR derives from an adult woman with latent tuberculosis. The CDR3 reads CASSSGQRAFIAGRETQYF. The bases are TGTGCCAGCAGCTCCGGACAGCGGGCGTTCATAGCGGGACGGGAGACCCAGTACTTC.